This T cell receptor beta chain was observed in a study of graft-versus-host responses after intestinal transplantation. A word on this clone: Its antigen is still unknown.

Regarding the study as a whole: Detected in recipient marrow were GvH clones, some of which were first observed in ileum or blood.

Germline V gene sequence: CDR1 SNHLY, CDR2 FYNNEI. Trimming took 9 bases from V and 1 from J, leaving 10 bases between them. This CDR3 contains 14 residues. Here immunoSEQ multiplex PCR was the method, and the copy in TCRdb shows in-frame clones only, minus some. The table lists tens of thousands of clones, roughly 89% of them singletons. V usage is TRBV2 and J usage is TRBJ2-6; the D is unclear. The TCR was taken from a human patient who received an intestinal transplant, so some T cells may come from the graft donor. The sequencing used PBMCs, collected around 330 days after intestinal transplant. CDR3: CARAIQSGANVLTF. CDR3 DNA: TGTGCCAGAGCCATCCAGTCTGGGGCCAACGTCCTGACTTTC.